This T cell receptor beta chain was captured in a study of regulatory T cells in long-lasting Graves disease (dated by TCRdb to about 2021). Study-level background: Antithyroid drugs had been taken for less than 3 months by newly diagnosed Graves' disease patients. Patients with persistent Graves' disease were compared with patients with newly diagnosed Graves' disease using TCR sequencing and RNA sequencing of peripheral blood. The study was conducted in China and was registered as a clinical trial. A total of 33 samples underwent TCR sequencing, from about 13 patients with persistent Graves' disease and approximately 20 patients with newly diagnosed Graves' disease.

There are 12 amino acids in the CDR3, from cysteine to phenylalanine inclusive. Only the CDR3 DNA is retained, 36 bases long and in frame from the first base. CDR1 SGHAT and CDR2 FQNNGV are derived from the germline V gene. The germline ends are 10 bases apart after V is trimmed by 6 bases and J by 7 bases. The library was prepared using multiplex PCR. The sequencer listed for this sample is Illumina HiSeq 4000. To build TCR beta libraries, CDR3 regions were amplified by Arm-PCR using iRepertoire HTBI primers. PCR products were gel purified before sequencing. In the paper's pipeline: Across samples, around 58 TRBV and over 11 TRBJ segments were identified and used for gene usage analysis of CDR3 amino acid clonotypes. COPE and FqMerger were used to merge filtered high-quality paired reads into contigs. Contigs were aligned with BLAST to IMGT TRBV, TRBD and TRBJ reference genes, and CDR3 was defined per IMGT. Any clonotype with a frequency above 0.1% was counted as a highly expanded clone. Repertoire diversity was measured by Shannon entropy, and V-J evenness by the Gini coefficient. Public clonotypes were defined as clonotypes shared by more than one individual. TCRdb reworked the public reads: Q25 trimming with fastp, MiXCR clone assembly, productive beta chains retained. Rows are combined by CDR3 protein, so each entry shows the most common genes and DNA. These V and J calls are TCRdb output, not the study's own analysis. For this sample the table gives about 460,000 distinct CDR3 sequences, of which 14% were detected only once. The ten largest make up around a sixth of the sample.

Study-level results and caveats: The authors noted that the small sample size was a limitation that may lower accuracy. Only the TCR beta chain was sequenced and analyzed. Compared with newly diagnosed patients, persistent Graves' disease patients had lower TCR Shannon entropy and fewer highly expanded clones, which suggests clonal expansion. Persistent patients shared more public clonotypes among themselves (around 2,500) than newly diagnosed patients did (more than 950). Peripheral blood alone was examined, since thyroid tissue, which constituted the primary lesion, could not be accessed. TRBV28, TRBJ1-2 and TRBJ2-5 were preferentially used in persistent disease, while TRBV20-1 and TRBJ2-1 were favored in newly diagnosed disease.

In its sample, this clonotype was seen many times. Its antigen is not yet known. Per-base qualities were not stored, and no clone one base away is much larger. What the time point label conveys for this sample: newly diagnosed GD, antithyroid drugs for less than 3 months. RNA was extracted from PBMCs in TRIzol for both TCR sequencing and RNA sequencing. The diagnosis of Graves' disease followed American Thyroid Association guidelines. Patients for the study were recruited at an endocrinology department in Xi'an, China. Each patient gave around 9 milliliters of peripheral blood, collected in an EDTA anticoagulant tube. Ficoll Paque Plus density gradient separation was used to isolate PBMCs, and no further T cell sorting was performed. An Agilent 2100 Bioanalyzer and agarose gel were used to assess RNA quality, and a NanoDrop 2000 was used to measure RNA concentration. The sample was also reused in another study, on T cells in Graves' hyperthyroidism and ophthalmopathy. As that second study puts it: Stable Graves' hyperthyroidism was defined as the absence of progression to ophthalmopathy over 18 months of follow-up. The hyperthyroidism patients were between 18 and 65 years old and newly diagnosed, with a disease duration of less than 2 months. The study excluded patients with uncontrolled infections, other autoimmune diseases, pregnancy or lactation. Diagnoses were established on the basis of clinical symptoms, serum thyroxine and TRAb, thyroid ultrasound, and orbital computed tomography. A first-round RT-PCR of the TCR CDR3 used the HTBI primer set with the Qiagen OneStep RT-PCR kit. Most expanded thyroid clonotypes (frequency above 0.001) were also detected in blood, a finding suggesting that blood repertoires may reflect thyroid immune responses. Ophthalmopathy was separated from stable hyperthyroidism by a 13 V-J signature model, with just over 85% sensitivity and about 84% specificity obtained in cross-validation and 80%/75% obtained in testing. In validation, the model predicted progression to ophthalmopathy a median of 6.5 months before onset, with 70% to 71% sensitivity and 72.22% specificity. TCR V-J signatures able to tell the groups apart were searched for in a discovery cohort of 95 to 100 patients, of whom roughly 42 had Graves' ophthalmopathy and 57 had stable Graves' hyperthyroidism. Prospective prediction of ophthalmopathy was tested in an independent validation cohort of 18 to 20 hyperthyroidism patients and around 16 patients who later progressed to ophthalmopathy. The approximately 100 discovery patients were randomly split 7:3 into training and test sets. In roughly six Graves' hyperthyroidism patients, the study also compared T-cell repertoires from thyroid tissue with T-cell repertoires from blood. Following sampling, methimazole starting at 30 mg daily was given to hyperthyroidism patients, and high-dose intravenous methylprednisolone was given to ophthalmopathy patients. Libraries were constructed in a second round of multiplex PCR, after which size selection and purification were performed. Paired-end sequencing of the libraries was performed with 100 bp reads on an Illumina HiSeq2000. Raw data were processed with SOAPnuke, discarding reads with adapters, uncalled bases, mean Phred below 15, or no exact constant-primer or identifier match. High-quality paired reads were merged using COPE v1.2.5, and each unique nucleotide sequence was defined as a clonotype. Clonotypes were aligned to IMGT TRBV, TRBD and TRBJ reference segments using MiTCR v1.1. The analysis was restricted to V-J combinations with a frequency above 0.0001, which together covered 99% to 99.2% of the repertoires. A TCS score was defined as the ratio of F50 (clonal expansion) to E x V (chaos), with BLOSUM62-based TCRdist applied between CDR3 peptides within each V-J. Welch's t-statistics and random forest reduced approximately 520 V-J features to 13, which were used in a naive Bayes classifier (R e1071). No statistical method was used to fix the sample size in advance, and group allocation was not hidden from the investigators. The paper reports TCR Vbeta CDR3 sequencing of fewer than 150 peripheral blood samples: 40 or so ophthalmopathy, under 80 hyperthyroidism and approximately 17 progressor patients.

Here the sequenced sample was peripheral blood mononuclear cells (PBMCs), taken at new diagnosis, from a patient treated with antithyroid drugs. The chain is encoded by TRBV11-2 joined to TRBJ2-1; a confident D gene designation cannot be given. This sequence was found in a woman between 45 and 65 years old with Graves disease. Donor details come from another sample of the same person, matched by shared clones. The nucleotide sequence is TGTGCCAGCAGACCCGAAACGAATGAGCAGTTCTTC. This translates into CASRPETNEQFF.